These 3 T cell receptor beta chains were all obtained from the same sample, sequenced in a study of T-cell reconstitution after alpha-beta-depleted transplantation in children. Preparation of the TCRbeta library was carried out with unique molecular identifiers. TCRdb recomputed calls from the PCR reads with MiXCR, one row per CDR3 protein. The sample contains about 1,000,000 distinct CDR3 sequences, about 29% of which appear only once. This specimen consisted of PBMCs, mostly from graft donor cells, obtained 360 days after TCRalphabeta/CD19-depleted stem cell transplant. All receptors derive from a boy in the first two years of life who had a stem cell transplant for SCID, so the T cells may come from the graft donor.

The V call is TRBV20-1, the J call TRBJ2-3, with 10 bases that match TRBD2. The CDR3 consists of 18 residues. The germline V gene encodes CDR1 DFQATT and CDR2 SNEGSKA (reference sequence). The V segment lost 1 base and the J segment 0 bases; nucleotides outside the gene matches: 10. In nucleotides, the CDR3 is TGCAGTGCTAGAGGGTCGGCTAGCGGGGGCCCGAGCACAGATACGCAGTATTTT. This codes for CSARGSASGGPSTDTQYF.

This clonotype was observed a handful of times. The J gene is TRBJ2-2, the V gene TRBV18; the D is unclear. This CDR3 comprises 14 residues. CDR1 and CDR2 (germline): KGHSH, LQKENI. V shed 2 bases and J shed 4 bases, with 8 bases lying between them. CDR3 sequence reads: CASSPISVTGELFF. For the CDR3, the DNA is TGTGCCAGCTCACCAATTTCAGTCACCGGGGAGCTGTTTTTT.

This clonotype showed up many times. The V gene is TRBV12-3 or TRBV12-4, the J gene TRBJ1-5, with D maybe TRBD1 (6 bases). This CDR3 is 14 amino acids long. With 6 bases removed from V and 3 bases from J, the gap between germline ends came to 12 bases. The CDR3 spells CASSPGANNQPQHF. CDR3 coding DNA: TGTGCCAGCAGCCCAGGGGCTAACAATCAGCCCCAGCATTTT.